This entry lists 19 T cell receptor beta chains sequenced from one sample in a study of monozygotic twins with inflammatory bowel disease. TCRdb reprocessed the 5' RACE reads and keeps a single row for each CDR3 protein, giving no DNA. The sample holds roughly 100,000 distinct CDR3 sequences. The sequenced sample was blood. These receptors were taken from a human donor with ulcerative colitis or Crohn's disease, or a healthy co-twin of an affected twin (not recorded which).

The J gene is TRBJ2-7, the V gene TRBV29-1; absent DNA, TCRdb's TRBD2 call cannot be checked. Per the germline V gene, CDR1 is SQVTM and CDR2 is ANQGSEA. The CDR3 consists of 14 residues. CDR3 amino acids: CSAKSGTTSYEQYF.

The CDR3 here is CASRPHVSGANVLTF. This chain connects TRBV6-1 to TRBJ2-6. The CDR3 contains 15 residues. CDR1 is MNHNS, CDR2 SASEGT, per germline.

This chain connects TRBV7-2 to TRBJ2-3; TCRdb names TRBD1, which stays unverified in the absence of DNA. The CDR3 length is 15 residues. The germline CDR1 and CDR2 sequences are SGHTA and FQGNSA. The chain's CDR3 is CASSSPGQITDTQYF.

This sequence joins TRBV6-1 and TRBJ2-5; the TRBD1 assignment by TCRdb is unverifiable without DNA. Germline V gives CDR1 MNHNS, CDR2 SASEGT. The length of the CDR3 is 14 residues. The CDR3 loop is CASSEEGGEETQYF.

The genes are TRBV5-1 and TRBJ2-7. The CDR3 contains 14 residues. CDR1 SGHRS and CDR2 YFSETQ come from the germline V gene. The CDR3 region is CASSYGQGPYEQYF. The full variable domain, rest sourced from reference TRBV5-1 and TRBJ2-7, is KAGVTQTPRYLIKTRGQQVTLSCSPISGHRSVSWYQQTPGQGLQFLFEYFSETQRNKGNFPGRFSGRQFSNSRSEMNVSTLELGDSALYLCASSYGQGPYEQYFGPGTRLTVT.

V is TRBV4-3 and J is TRBJ2-1; the D gene TCRdb calls, TRBD1, cannot be checked with no DNA. Germline V gene lookup returns CDR1 LGHNA and CDR2 YSLEER. The CDR3 contains 17 residues. The CDR3: CASSQDPGQGRPNEQFF.

This sequence joins TRBV24-1 and TRBJ2-3. This CDR3 is 15 amino acids long. Germline V CDR1 and CDR2: KGHDR, SFDVKD. The CDR3: CATSERRVVGDTQYF.

The genes are TRBV4-3 and TRBJ1-6; the D call from TCRdb, TRBD1, cannot be confirmed without DNA. The CDR3 is made up of 18 amino acids. CDR1 and CDR2 (germline): LGHNA, YSLEER. CDR3 region: CASSQEYASDSYNSPLHF.

This CDR3 is CASSPSMYGYTF. The chain joins TRBV12-3 or TRBV12-4 to TRBJ1-2. This CDR3 spans 12 amino acids.

The chain joins TRBV7-2 to TRBJ2-7; lacking DNA, the TRBD1 call made by TCRdb goes unchecked. This CDR3 contains 14 residues. Germline V lookup: CDR1 SGHTA, CDR2 FQGNSA. The CDR3 sequence is CASSLDRGQGEQYF.

The chain carries TRBV6-2 or TRBV6-3 and TRBJ2-1; the TRBD1 assignment by TCRdb is unverifiable without DNA. The CDR3 is 12 residues long. The germline gives CDR1 MNHEY, CDR2 SVGEGT. CDR3: CASKRTENEQFF.

V usage is TRBV24-1 and J usage is TRBJ2-5; TCRdb gives TRBD1 as the D gene, but with no DNA this cannot be confirmed. This CDR3 spans 13 amino acids. Germline V gene data show CDR1 as KGHDR and CDR2 as SFDVKD. The CDR3 loop is CATSGRGHETQYF.

The chain recombines TRBV6-1 with TRBJ2-3. Per the germline V gene, CDR1 is MNHNS and CDR2 is SASEGT. This CDR3 contains 14 residues. This CDR3 reads CASRTTVDTDTQYF.

The V gene is TRBV12-3 or TRBV12-4, the J gene TRBJ2-4. This CDR3 is built from 14 residues. CDR3 in amino acids: CASRAEVAKNIQYF.

The gene calls are TRBV12-3 or TRBV12-4 and TRBJ1-6; TCRdb names TRBD1, which stays unverified in the absence of DNA. The CDR3 covers 17 residues. CDR3 region: CASSPTGGGYTNSPLHF.

J is TRBJ2-5 and V is TRBV6-5; TCRdb designates TRBD1, a call that cannot be tested without DNA. The CDR3 is made up of 17 amino acids. In germline, CDR1 is MNHEY, CDR2 SVGAGI. The CDR3: CASSYSIRTGFRATQYF.

V and J are TRBV5-1 and TRBJ2-1; TCRdb's assignment of TRBD2 cannot be checked, as there is no DNA. This CDR3 is 16 amino acids long. CDR1 and CDR2 (germline): SGHRS, YFSETQ. CDR3 amino acids: CASHYPGTRAYNEQFF.

The chain recombines TRBV27 with TRBJ2-2; TCRdb proposes TRBD1, but this gene call is untestable without DNA. This CDR3 region has 13 residues. Germline V CDR1 and CDR2: MNHEY, SMNVEV (reference sequence). CDR3: CASTPGIAGELFF.

This chain connects TRBV20-1 to TRBJ2-7; TCRdb returns TRBD2, unconfirmable since there is no DNA. The CDR3 totals 14 residues. CDR1 is DFQATT and CDR2 is SNEGSKA in the germline V gene (reference sequence). CDR3 loop: CSAPDTRNAYEQYF.